The entry below gives a single T cell receptor beta chain sequence along with its context. The target antigen is unknown. Measured with immunoSEQ multiplex PCR; TCRdb has only the in-frame clones, and not every one. The data contain some 2.1 million clones, 90% to 95% of them singletons. The data were taken from a study of shared clonotypes between healthy human individuals. This CDR3 spans 14 amino acids. The V and J ends lost 3 bases and 5 bases, in that order; junction bases with no gene match: 3. Germline V lookup: CDR1 MNHEY, CDR2 SMNVEV (reference sequence). Naive CD8 cells were CD45RO-negative, positively selected for CCR7, excluding terminally differentiated effector memory CD45RA+ cells. The study drew all its donors from Caucasian adults living in Nashville, Tennessee. General study findings and limits: Clonotypes shared by all four donors outscored non-shared clonotypes in generation probability. The represented genetic and exposure-history diversity was limited by the small number of donors. Rarefaction gave evidence that sorted-subset sequencing remained incomplete despite large depth.

V gene TRBV27 combines with J gene TRBJ2-1; 8 positions agree with TRBD1. Material: naive CD8+ T cells from PBMCs. This TCR came from a man aged 18 to 35 in good health. Some clones in this sample may be carry-over from other donors' samples. The CDR3 nucleotides are TGTGCCAGCAGTTTTCAGGGGGCCCACAATGAGCAGTTCTTC. This codes for CASSFQGAHNEQFF.